The entry that follows covers one TCR beta chain sequence. CDR3 length: 15 amino acids. V was shortened by 2 bases and J by 4 bases, with 15 bases between the two germline ends. The germline CDR1 and CDR2 sequences are LNHDA and SQIVND (reference sequence). Via MiXCR, TCRdb re-called the reads, giving one row per CDR3 protein. The data hold hundreds of thousands of distinct CDR3 sequences, with 15% to 20% observed a single time. The sample originates from a study of T cell repertoires in cytomegalovirus infection. V usage is TRBV19 and J usage is TRBJ2-7; D is possibly TRBD1 (6 bases). This sequence originates from a human donor in good health (CMV status not recorded). Some clones in this sample may be carry-over from other donors' samples. Source material: PBMCs. CDR3 sequence reads: CASSISPGTQYEQYF. The CDR3 region has the DNA TGTGCCAGTAGTATATCTCCAGGGACACAATACGAGCAGTACTTC.